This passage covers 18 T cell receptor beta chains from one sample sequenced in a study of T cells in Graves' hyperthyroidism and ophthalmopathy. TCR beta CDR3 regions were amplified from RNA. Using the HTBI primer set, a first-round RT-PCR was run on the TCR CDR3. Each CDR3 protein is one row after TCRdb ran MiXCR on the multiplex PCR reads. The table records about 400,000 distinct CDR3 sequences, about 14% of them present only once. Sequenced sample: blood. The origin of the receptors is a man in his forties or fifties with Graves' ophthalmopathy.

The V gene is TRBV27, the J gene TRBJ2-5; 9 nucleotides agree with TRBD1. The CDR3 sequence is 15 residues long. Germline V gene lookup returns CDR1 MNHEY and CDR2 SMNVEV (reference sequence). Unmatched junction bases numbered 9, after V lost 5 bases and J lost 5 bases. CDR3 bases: TGTGCCAGCAGTCCCACAGGGGGCGCGAGGGAGACCCAGTACTTC. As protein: CASSPTGGARETQYF.

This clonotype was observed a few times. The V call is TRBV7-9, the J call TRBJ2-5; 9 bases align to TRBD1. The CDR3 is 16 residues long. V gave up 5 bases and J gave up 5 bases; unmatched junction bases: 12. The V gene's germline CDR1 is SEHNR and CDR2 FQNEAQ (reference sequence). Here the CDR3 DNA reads TGTGCCAGCAGCCTACGGACAGGGGCCTCGATTGAGACCCAGTACTTC. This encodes CASSLRTGASIETQYF.

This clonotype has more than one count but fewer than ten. The CDR3, as DNA: TGTGCCAGCAGCGCGGGGACAGCCCCTGGCACAGATACGCAGTATTTT. It codes for CASSAGTAPGTDTQYF. The rearrangement links TRBV6-4 to TRBJ2-3; a possible D gene is TRBD1 (7 bases). The CDR3 extends over 16 amino acids. CDR1 and CDR2 (germline): MRHNA, SNTAGT. V lost 6 bases and J 1 base, leaving 17 bases between the germline ends.

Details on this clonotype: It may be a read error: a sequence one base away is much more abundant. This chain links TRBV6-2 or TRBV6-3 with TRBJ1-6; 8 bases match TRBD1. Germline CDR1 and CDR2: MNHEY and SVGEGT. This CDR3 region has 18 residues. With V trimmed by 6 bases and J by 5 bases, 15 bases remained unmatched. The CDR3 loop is CASSSQAGGGRHNSPLHF. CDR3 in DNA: TGTGCCAGCAGCTCCCAGGCAGGGGGCGGAAGGCATAATTCACCCCTCCACTTT.

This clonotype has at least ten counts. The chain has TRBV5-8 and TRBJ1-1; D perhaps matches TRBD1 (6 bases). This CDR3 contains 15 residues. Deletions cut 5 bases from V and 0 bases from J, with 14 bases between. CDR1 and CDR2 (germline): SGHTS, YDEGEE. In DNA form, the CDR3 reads TGTGCCAGCAGAACTCACGGACAGTTGAACACTGAAGCTTTCTTT. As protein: CASRTHGQLNTEAFF.

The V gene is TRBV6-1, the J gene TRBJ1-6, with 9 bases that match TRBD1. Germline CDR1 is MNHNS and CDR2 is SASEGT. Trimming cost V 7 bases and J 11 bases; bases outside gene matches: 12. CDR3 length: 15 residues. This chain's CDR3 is CASTGAGTGRTPLHF. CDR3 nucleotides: TGTGCCAGCACCGGGGCCGGGACAGGGCGCACACCCCTCCACTTT.

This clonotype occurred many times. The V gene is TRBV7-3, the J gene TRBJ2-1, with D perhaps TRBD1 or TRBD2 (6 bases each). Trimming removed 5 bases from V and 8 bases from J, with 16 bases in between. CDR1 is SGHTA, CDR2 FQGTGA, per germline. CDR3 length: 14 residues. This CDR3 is CASSPGGRGHEQFF. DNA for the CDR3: TGTGCCAGCAGCCCCGGGGGCAGGGGCCATGAGCAGTTCTTC.

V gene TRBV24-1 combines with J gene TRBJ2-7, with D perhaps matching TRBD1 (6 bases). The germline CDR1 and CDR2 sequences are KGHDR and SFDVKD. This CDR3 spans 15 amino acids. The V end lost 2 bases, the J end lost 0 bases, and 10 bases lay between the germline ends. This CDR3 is CATSDSRDNSYEQYF. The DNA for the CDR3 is TGTGCCACCAGTGATTCTCGGGACAACTCCTACGAGCAGTACTTC.

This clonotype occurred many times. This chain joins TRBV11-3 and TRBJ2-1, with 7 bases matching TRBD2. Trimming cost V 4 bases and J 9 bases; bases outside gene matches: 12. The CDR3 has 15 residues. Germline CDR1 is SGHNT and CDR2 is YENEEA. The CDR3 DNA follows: TGTGCCAGCAGCTCCCCGCGGGAGCTATCTGGTGAGCAGTTCTTC. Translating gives CASSSPRELSGEQFF.

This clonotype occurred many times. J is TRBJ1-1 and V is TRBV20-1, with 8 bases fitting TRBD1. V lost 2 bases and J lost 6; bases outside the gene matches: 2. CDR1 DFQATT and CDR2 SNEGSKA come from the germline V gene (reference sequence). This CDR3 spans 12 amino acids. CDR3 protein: CSARTGGAEAFF. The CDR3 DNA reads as TGCAGTGCTAGAACAGGGGGGGCTGAAGCTTTCTTT.

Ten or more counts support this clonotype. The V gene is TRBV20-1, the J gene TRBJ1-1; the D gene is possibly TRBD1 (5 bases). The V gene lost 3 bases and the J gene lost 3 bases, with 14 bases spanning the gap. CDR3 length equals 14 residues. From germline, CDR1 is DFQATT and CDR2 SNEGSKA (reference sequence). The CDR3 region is CSASIGHTDTEAFF. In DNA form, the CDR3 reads TGCAGTGCTAGCATAGGACATACGGACACTGAAGCTTTCTTT.

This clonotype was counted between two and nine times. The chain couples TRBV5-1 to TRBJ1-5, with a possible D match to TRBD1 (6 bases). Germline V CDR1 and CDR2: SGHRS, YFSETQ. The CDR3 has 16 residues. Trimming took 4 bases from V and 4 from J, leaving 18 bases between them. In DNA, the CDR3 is TGCGCCAGCAGCACCCACCGGGACAAAGATAATCAGCCCCAGCATTTT. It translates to CASSTHRDKDNQPQHF. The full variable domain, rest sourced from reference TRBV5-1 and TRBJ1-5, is KAGVTQTPRYLIKTRGQQVTLSCSPISGHRSVSWYQQTPGQGLQFLFEYFSETQRNKGNFPGRFSGRQFSNSRSEMNVSTLELGDSALYLCASSTHRDKDNQPQHFGDGTRLSIL.

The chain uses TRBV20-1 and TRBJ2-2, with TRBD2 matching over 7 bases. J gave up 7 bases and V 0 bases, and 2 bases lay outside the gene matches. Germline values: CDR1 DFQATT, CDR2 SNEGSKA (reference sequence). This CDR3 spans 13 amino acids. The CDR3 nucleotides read TGCAGTGCTAGAGAAGGACTAGGCGGGGAGCTGTTTTTT. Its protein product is CSAREGLGGELFF.

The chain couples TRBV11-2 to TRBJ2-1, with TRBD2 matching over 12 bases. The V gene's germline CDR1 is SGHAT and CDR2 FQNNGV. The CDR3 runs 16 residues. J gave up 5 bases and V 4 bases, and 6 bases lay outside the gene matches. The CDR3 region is CASSWPSSGRDNEQFF. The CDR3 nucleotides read TGTGCCAGCAGCTGGCCGTCTAGCGGGAGGGACAATGAGCAGTTCTTC.

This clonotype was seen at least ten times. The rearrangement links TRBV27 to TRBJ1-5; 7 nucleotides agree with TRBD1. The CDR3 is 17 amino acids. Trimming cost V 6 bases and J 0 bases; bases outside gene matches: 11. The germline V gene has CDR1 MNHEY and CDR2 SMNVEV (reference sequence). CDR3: CASRKAGTELSNQPQHF. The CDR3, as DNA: TGTGCCAGCAGAAAAGCCGGGACAGAGCTTAGCAATCAGCCCCAGCATTTT.

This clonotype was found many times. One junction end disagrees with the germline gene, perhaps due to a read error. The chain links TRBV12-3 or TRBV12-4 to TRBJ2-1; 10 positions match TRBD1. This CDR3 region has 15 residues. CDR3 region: CASSLRQGANNEQFF. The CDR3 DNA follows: TGCGCCAGCAGCTTGAGACAGGGGGCGAACAATGAGCAGTTCTTC.

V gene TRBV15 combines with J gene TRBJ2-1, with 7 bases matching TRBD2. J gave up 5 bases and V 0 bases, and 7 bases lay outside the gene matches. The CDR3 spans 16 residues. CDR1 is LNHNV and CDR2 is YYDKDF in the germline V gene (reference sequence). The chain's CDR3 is CATSRDLELADNEQFF. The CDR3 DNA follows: TGTGCCACCAGCAGAGATCTCGAGCTAGCGGACAATGAGCAGTTCTTC.

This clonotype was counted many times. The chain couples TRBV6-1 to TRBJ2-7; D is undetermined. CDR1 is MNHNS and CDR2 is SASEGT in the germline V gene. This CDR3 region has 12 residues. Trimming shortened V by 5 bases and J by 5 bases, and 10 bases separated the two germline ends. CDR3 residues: CASSPRGNEQYF. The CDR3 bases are TGTGCCAGCAGTCCTCGTGGGAACGAGCAGTACTTC.